Below are 19 T cell receptor beta chains sequenced from a single sample in a study of prognosis after radiotherapy for stage I lung cancer. By two-round multiplex PCR, the TCR beta CDR3 was amplified from genomic DNA. Each TRBV and TRBJ gene had its own primer in the first PCR round. TCRdb reanalysed the multiplex PCR reads using MiXCR and keeps one entry per CDR3 protein. The profile covers fewer than 40,000 distinct CDR3 sequences, with around 30% appearing a single time and roughly 29% taken by the ten largest. The sequences come from PBMCs, collected before or after stereotactic body radiation therapy (not recorded which). Every receptor here comes from a donor at least 50 years old with non-small cell lung cancer.

This clonotype has ten or more counts. The chain links TRBV19 to TRBJ1-5; 8 positions match TRBD1. Germline V gene sequence: CDR1 LNHDA, CDR2 SQIVND (reference sequence). J gave up 1 base and V 5 bases, and 4 bases lay outside the gene matches. This CDR3 comprises 15 residues. The CDR3 sequence: CASSWTGKSNQPQHF. The CDR3 nucleotides read TGTGCCAGTAGTTGGACAGGGAAGAGCAATCAGCCCCAGCATTTT.

This clonotype was counted at least ten times. The chain carries TRBV30 and TRBJ2-2; TRBD2 agrees at 8 bases. V shed 0 bases and J 8 bases; nucleotides not matched to a gene: 11. This CDR3 has 16 residues. Per germline, CDR1 GTSNPN and CDR2 SVGIG (reference sequence). CDR3 region: CAWSVRALAGSGELFF. The CDR3 DNA reads TGTGCCTGGAGTGTACGTGCTCTAGCGGGTTCGGGGGAGCTGTTTTTT.

The chain couples TRBV12-3 or TRBV12-4 to TRBJ2-5, with 8 nucleotides matching TRBD2. The CDR3 length is 14 residues. The V gene end was trimmed by 1 base and the J gene end by 5 bases; junction bases not matched to a gene: 3. The CDR3 protein is CASSLVVAGETQYF. Here the CDR3 DNA reads TGTGCCAGCAGTTTAGTGGTAGCGGGGGAGACCCAGTACTTC.

This clonotype was seen a single time. J is TRBJ2-3 and V is TRBV27, with D uncertain. V shed 4 bases and J shed 0 bases, with 17 bases lying between them. The CDR3 spans 17 residues. CDR1 MNHEY and CDR2 SMNVEV come from the germline V gene (reference sequence). CDR3 protein: CASSSTRVGTSTDTQYF. In nucleotides, the CDR3 is TGTGCCAGCAGTTCCACAAGAGTGGGTACTAGCACAGATACGCAGTATTTT.

This clonotype was seen repeatedly, ten times or more. This chain joins TRBV6-1 and TRBJ1-2; 7 nucleotides align to TRBD1. The V segment lost 5 bases and the J segment 3 bases; nucleotides outside the gene matches: 3. The CDR3 runs to 13 residues. Germline lookup yields CDR1 MNHNS and CDR2 SASEGT. The CDR3 DNA is TGTGCCAGCAGTCGCACAGGGGACTATGGCTACACCTTC. This codes for CASSRTGDYGYTF.

This clonotype was counted ten times or more. The V gene is TRBV19, the J gene TRBJ1-5, with a weak D call TRBD1 (5 bases). The CDR3 is 13 amino acids. V gave up 5 bases and J gave up 6 bases, with 11 bases separating them. Germline V gene lookup returns CDR1 LNHDA and CDR2 SQIVND (reference sequence). The CDR3 sequence: CASSVARAQPQHF. CDR3 nucleotides: TGTGCCAGTAGTGTCGCCAGGGCTCAGCCCCAGCATTTT.

The sample holds many counts of this clonotype. The rearrangement uses TRBV2 and TRBJ2-5; 16 bases map to TRBD2. CDR1 is SNHLY and CDR2 is FYNNEI in the germline V gene. V shed 7 bases, J shed 5 bases, and the junction held 13 bases outside the gene matches. This CDR3 comprises 18 residues. This CDR3 reads CASIPGTSGGARVETQYF. CDR3 DNA: TGTGCCAGCATCCCCGGGACTAGCGGGGGGGCCAGGGTTGAGACCCAGTACTTC.

This clonotype occurred once. A far larger clone is one nucleotide away, so this likely arose from a read error. The gene calls are TRBV6-9 and TRBJ1-1, with TRBD1 as a possible D gene (5 bases). This CDR3 is 13 amino acids long. Germline V lookup: CDR1 MNHGY, CDR2 SVAAGI. The CDR3 protein is CASSWGTDTEALF. In DNA form, the CDR3 reads TGTGCCAGCAGTTGGGGGACGGACACTGAAGCTCTCTTT.

The chain combines TRBV6-4 with TRBJ1-1; unclear D gene. CDR1 MRHNA and CDR2 SNTAGT come from the germline V gene. The V end lost 10 bases, the J end lost 2 bases, and 20 bases lay between the germline ends. The length of the CDR3 is 15 residues. CDR3 residues: CANTEAAFGNTEAFF. CDR3 in DNA: TGTGCCAACACGGAGGCAGCCTTCGGAAACACTGAAGCTTTCTTT.

This chain joins TRBV5-4 and TRBJ2-5, with D uncertain. Germline CDR1 reads SGHNT; CDR2 reads YYREEE (reference sequence). The CDR3 is 15 amino acids. With 0 bases removed from V and 5 bases from J, the gap between germline ends came to 14 bases. CDR3 in amino acids: CASSLGVGSEETQYF. As DNA, the CDR3 is TGTGCCAGCAGCTTGGGTGTAGGGTCGGAGGAGACCCAGTACTTC.

This clonotype was detected ten times or more. The rearrangement links TRBV12-3 or TRBV12-4 to TRBJ2-6; no clear D gene. Trimming removed 3 bases at V and 3 bases at J, with 6 bases between. The CDR3 contains 14 residues. The CDR3 is CASSFGLGANVLTF. The CDR3 DNA reads TGTGCCAGCAGTTTTGGCCTTGGGGCCAACGTCCTGACTTTC.

The rearrangement joins TRBV6-5 to TRBJ2-7; D remains unclear. V was clipped by 2 bases and J by 1 base, with 6 bases between them. This CDR3 has 13 amino acids. Per the germline V gene, CDR1 is MNHEY and CDR2 is SVGAGI. CDR3 nucleotide sequence: TGTGCCAGCAGTTACGCGGAGTCCTACGAGCAGTACTTC. Protein product: CASSYAESYEQYF.

This clonotype was detected ten times or more. The chain carries TRBV19 and TRBJ2-5; D assignment may be TRBD1 or TRBD2 (5 bases each). Between the trimmed V and J ends, which lost 3 bases and 5 bases, there was a span of 10 bases. CDR3 size: 13 residues. Germline loops: CDR1 LNHDA, CDR2 SQIVND (reference sequence). The DNA for the CDR3 is TGTGCCAGTAGTATGGGGCGGGCGGAGACCCAGTACTTC. Its protein product is CASSMGRAETQYF.

This chain links TRBV6-1 with TRBJ2-2, with D tentatively TRBD2 (5 bases). CDR1 MNHNS and CDR2 SASEGT come from the germline V gene. CDR3 length equals 13 residues. V lost 6 bases and J lost 6, with 11 bases in between. The CDR3 DNA reads as TGTGCCAGCAGAGTAACTAGGGCCGGGGAGCTGTTTTTT. Protein sequence: CASRVTRAGELFF.

This clonotype was detected ten times or more. The chain employs TRBV24-1 and TRBJ2-1; TRBD1 agrees at 7 bases. V gave up 4 bases and J gave up 4 bases; unmatched junction bases: 9. This CDR3 is 16 amino acids long. The V gene's germline CDR1 is KGHDR and CDR2 SFDVKD. CDR3 nucleotides: TGTGCCACCAGTGACTCGGCCGGGACAGCTTACAATGAGCAGTTCTTC. Its translation is CATSDSAGTAYNEQFF.

Worth noting for this clonotype: The likely explanation is a read error, given a far larger clone one base away. The CDR3 nucleotides read TGTGCCAGCAGTTATAGTCAGCCCGATGGAGGGGAGCAGTACTTC. This encodes CASSYSQPDGGEQYF. J is TRBJ2-7 and V is TRBV6-4; TRBD2 might be the D (6 bases). CDR3 length: 15 residues. Germline V gives CDR1 MRHNA, CDR2 SNTAGT. V lost 5 bases to trimming and J lost 7 bases, with 21 bases between them.

This clonotype came up once. This rearrangement joins TRBV20-1 to TRBJ2-6; D gene unclear. Germline assignment: CDR1 DFQATT and CDR2 SNEGSKA (reference sequence). The V end lost 1 base, the J end lost 2 bases, and 6 bases lay between the germline ends. The CDR3 loop spans 14 amino acids. For the CDR3, the DNA is TGCAGTGCTAGAGCGTGGGCTGGGGCCAACGTCCTGACTTTC. Translated: CSARAWAGANVLTF.

This clonotype is medium-sized in the sample. As DNA, the CDR3 is TGCAGTGCTAGAGTGGAGGCGGGGACCTATGGCTACACCTTC. Translated: CSARVEAGTYGYTF. The chain couples TRBV20-1 to TRBJ1-2; a possible D gene is TRBD1 (5 bases). Per the germline V gene, CDR1 is DFQATT and CDR2 is SNEGSKA (reference sequence). This CDR3 has 14 residues. Trimming removed 1 base from V and 4 bases from J, with 13 bases in between.

This clonotype was seen ten or more times. This chain uses TRBV4-1 with TRBJ2-7, with D perhaps matching TRBD1 (5 bases). Trimming pared 0 bases from V and 2 bases from J, leaving 11 bases between. CDR1 MGHRA and CDR2 YSYEKL come from the germline V gene. The CDR3 contains 15 residues. The DNA for the CDR3 is TGCGCCAGCAGCCAAGAGTGGACAAATACCTACGAGCAGTACTTC. Protein: CASSQEWTNTYEQYF.